One and the same sample provided the 21 T cell receptor beta chains below, sequenced in a study of follicular helper T cells after annual influenza vaccination (dated by TCRdb to about 2017). The library came from the immunoSEQ multiplex PCR assay. Not all clones reach the TCRdb copy of this immuneACCESS table, which keeps in-frame sequences only. Checked studies attribute under half of the gap to unresolved V genes and leave the rest unexplained. In all, the sample holds some 13,000 clones, and approximately 80% of those were seen once. Roughly 0.42% of the sample is in the top ten clones. This sample's time point label indicates: 2015-2016 season, pre-vaccination. Sequenced material: CXCR5- memory CD4+ T cells sorted from blood, taken on the day of influenza vaccination. Taken with the paper, the label for cell subset or site translates to: CXCR5- memory CD4 T cells. The receptors originated from an adult who received the influenza vaccine.

J is TRBJ2-2 and V is TRBV4-2; D is uncertain. Trimming pared 7 bases from V and 1 base from J, leaving 4 bases between. CDR3 size: 12 residues. Per germline, CDR1 LGHNA and CDR2 YNFKEQ. DNA of the CDR3: TGTGCCAGCAATGGGAACACCGGGGAGCTGTTTTTT. Protein sequence: CASNGNTGELFF.

V is TRBV6-6 and J is TRBJ2-2; D gene ambiguous. This CDR3 contains 13 residues. Germline CDR1 and CDR2: MNHNY and SVGAGI (reference sequence). Trimming cost V 1 base and J 6 bases, with 6 bases left between them. This chain's CDR3 is CASSYFSAGELFF. CDR3 in DNA: TGTGCCAGCAGTTACTTTTCCGCCGGGGAGCTGTTTTTT.

This clone was seen a handful of times. J is TRBJ2-2 and V is TRBV2; TRBD2 matches 12 bases. V lost 2 bases, J lost 15 bases, and 7 bases stayed unmatched. CDR1 is SNHLY, CDR2 FYNNEI, per germline. This CDR3 is built from 14 residues. CDR3 sequence: CASSERLAGARLFF. The CDR3 DNA is TGTGCCAGCAGTGAACGACTAGCGGGGGCGAGGTTGTTTTTT.

The V and J genes are TRBV6-5 and TRBJ2-7; TRBD2 agrees at 8 bases. Trimming at V came to 6 bases and at J to 3 bases, leaving 10 bases not matched to a gene. Germline V gene sequence: CDR1 MNHEY, CDR2 SVGAGI. CDR3 length equals 15 residues. The CDR3 sequence is CASSRDGTRSYEQYF. As DNA, the CDR3 is TGTGCCAGCAGCAGGGACGGGACTAGGAGCTACGAGCAGTACTTC.

The rearrangement links TRBV10-1 to TRBJ2-3; the D is unclear. CDR1 WNHNN and CDR2 SYGVQD come from the germline V gene (reference sequence). V was shortened by 3 bases and J by 4 bases, with 8 bases between the two germline ends. The CDR3 extends over 13 amino acids. The CDR3 is CASSDFPADTQYF. In DNA form, the CDR3 reads TGCGCCAGCAGTGATTTTCCCGCAGATACGCAGTATTTT.

The chain couples TRBV2 to TRBJ2-5; 13 nucleotides line up with TRBD2. With V trimmed by 6 bases and J by 0 bases, 13 bases remained unmatched. The V gene's germline CDR1 is SNHLY and CDR2 FYNNEI. The CDR3 runs 19 residues. CDR3 sequence (DNA): TGTGCCAGCAGCCGTACTAGCGGGGGGGCCTGGGGGAACCAAGAGACCCAGTACTTC. It specifies CASSRTSGGAWGNQETQYF.

The chain joins TRBV12-5 to TRBJ1-1; D might be TRBD1 (6 bases). Trimming removed 2 bases at V and 0 bases at J, with 7 bases between. This CDR3 comprises 14 residues. Germline V lookup: CDR1 LGHNT, CDR2 FRNRAP. CDR3 sequence: CASGLTGLNTEAFF. CDR3 DNA: TGTGCTAGTGGTTTGACAGGGTTGAACACTGAAGCTTTCTTT.

The rearrangement uses TRBV7-2 and TRBJ1-3; 7 bases agree with TRBD1. CDR3 length: 15 residues. Germline V gives CDR1 SGHTA, CDR2 FQGNSA. Unmatched junction bases numbered 5, after V lost 5 bases and J lost 1 base. CDR3 nucleotides: TGTGCCAGCAGCCCTAGGGGGCCTTCTGGAAACACCATATATTTT. This gives the protein CASSPRGPSGNTIYF.

The chain is built from TRBV19 and TRBJ2-7; 7 positions match TRBD1. Germline CDR1 and CDR2: LNHDA and SQIVND (reference sequence). With V trimmed by 4 bases and J by 3 bases, 9 bases remained unmatched. The CDR3 covers 15 residues. In nucleotides, the CDR3 is TGTGCCAGTAGTACCAGAAGTCCAGGGGGCTACGAGCAGTACTTC. Its translation is CASSTRSPGGYEQYF.

The chain uses TRBV11-2 and TRBJ1-6; D is unresolved. Germline CDR1 is SGHAT and CDR2 is FQNNGV. V lost 4 bases to trimming and J lost 8 bases, with 18 bases between them. The CDR3 runs 16 residues. The CDR3: CASSSPRGPQDSPLHF. The CDR3 nucleotides read TGTGCCAGCAGCTCCCCCAGAGGGCCTCAGGATTCACCCCTCCACTTT.

The chain combines TRBV19 with TRBJ2-3, with D possibly TRBD2 on 5 matching bases. This CDR3 is 13 amino acids long. Germline CDR1 is LNHDA and CDR2 is SQIVND (reference sequence). Trimming pared 9 bases from V and 2 bases from J, leaving 12 bases between. This CDR3 reads CASALGVTDTQYF. The CDR3 coding sequence is TGTGCCAGCGCCCTCGGGGTCACAGATACGCAGTATTTT. Filled out from reference TRBV19 and TRBJ2-3, the complete variable domain reads DGGITQSPKYLFRKEGQNVTLSCEQNLNHDAMYWYRQDPGQGLRLIYYSQIVNDFQKGDIAEGYSVSREKKESFPLTVTSAQKNPTAFYLCASALGVTDTQYFGPGTRLTVL.

The genes are TRBV7-2 and TRBJ2-1; TRBD1 matches 8 bases. The CDR3 has 16 residues. Trimming removed 5 bases from V and 3 bases from J; junction bases left unmatched: 9. Germline V gene sequence: CDR1 SGHTA, CDR2 FQGNSA. The chain's CDR3 is CASSPKSGQVYNEQFF. The CDR3 nucleotides are TGTGCCAGCAGCCCCAAATCGGGACAGGTCTACAATGAGCAGTTCTTC. Complete variable domain (other parts from reference TRBV7-2 and TRBJ2-1): GAGVSQSPSNKVTEKGKDVELRCDPISGHTALYWYRQSLGQGLEFLIYFQGNSAPDKSGLPSDRFSAERTGGSVSTLTIQRTQQEDSAVYLCASSPKSGQVYNEQFFGPGTRLTVL.

The rearrangement uses TRBV7-9 and TRBJ2-1; D is unresolved. V dropped 1 base and J dropped 7 bases, with 5 bases sitting between them. The CDR3 has 12 residues. Per the germline V gene, CDR1 is SEHNR and CDR2 is FQNEAQ (reference sequence). CDR3 region: CASSLGFNEQFF. DNA of the CDR3: TGTGCCAGCAGCTTAGGTTTTAATGAGCAGTTCTTC.

The chain joins TRBV18 to TRBJ2-1, with TRBD2 matching 14 bases. Germline V gene data show CDR1 as KGHSH and CDR2 as LQKENI. The CDR3 runs to 18 residues. J was trimmed by 4 bases and V by 3 bases; bases with no gene match: 8. The CDR3 DNA reads TGTGCCAGCTCACCTTCGGGACTAGCGGGGGCACTATACAATGAGCAGTTCTTC. Translated, it gives CASSPSGLAGALYNEQFF.

The chain has TRBV5-1 and TRBJ1-1; 7 bases agree with TRBD1. The CDR3 covers 14 residues. V shed 5 bases, J shed 4 bases, and the junction held 8 bases outside the gene matches. The germline V gene encodes CDR1 SGHRS and CDR2 YFSETQ. The CDR3 nucleotides read TGCGCCAGCAGATATATACAGGGGACCACTGAAGCTTTCTTT. Protein: CASRYIQGTTEAFF. Full variable domain (rest looked up from reference TRBV5-1 and TRBJ1-1): KAGVTQTPRYLIKTRGQQVTLSCSPISGHRSVSWYQQTPGQGLQFLFEYFSETQRNKGNFPGRFSGRQFSNSRSEMNVSTLELGDSALYLCASRYIQGTTEAFFGQGTRLTVV.

J is TRBJ1-1 and V is TRBV28, with 9 nucleotides matching TRBD1. The CDR3 is made up of 17 amino acids. CDR1 and CDR2 from the germline V gene are MDHEN and SYDVKM. With 8 bases clipped from V and 0 bases from J, the junction kept 13 bases outside the gene matches. In nucleotides, the CDR3 is TGTGCCAGCCTCCAGCCCTTGGGACAGGGCGTGAACACTGAAGCTTTCTTT. Encoded protein: CASLQPLGQGVNTEAFF. Full variable domain (outside the CDR3, taken from reference TRBV28 and TRBJ1-1): DVKVTQSSRYLVKRTGEKVFLECVQDMDHENMFWYRQDPGLGLRLIYFSYDVKMKEKGDIPEGYSVSREKKERFSLILESASTNQTSMYLCASLQPLGQGVNTEAFFGQGTRLTVV.

The chain links TRBV5-4 to TRBJ2-1; D not resolved. CDR3 size: 11 residues. Trimming took off 2 bases at V and 12 bases at J, with 9 bases between the two ends. The germline V gene encodes CDR1 SGHNT and CDR2 YYREEE (reference sequence). This CDR3 is CASSLDKTQFF. The CDR3 nucleotides are TGTGCCAGCAGCTTAGATAAAACGCAGTTCTTC.

V gene TRBV30 combines with J gene TRBJ1-1; D possibly corresponds to TRBD1 (5 bases). This CDR3 contains 13 residues. Between the trimmed V and J ends, which lost 4 bases and 4 bases, there was a span of 13 bases. CDR1 and CDR2 from the germline V gene are GTSNPN and SVGIG (reference sequence). CDR3 loop: CAWKTRDGTEAFF. DNA for the CDR3: TGTGCCTGGAAAACCAGGGATGGCACTGAAGCTTTCTTT.

J is TRBJ1-1 and V is TRBV5-4; TRBD1 might be the D (5 bases). There are 17 residues in the CDR3. Trimming shortened V by 3 bases and J by 1 base, and 19 bases separated the two germline ends. Germline V lookup: CDR1 SGHNT, CDR2 YYREEE (reference sequence). CDR3 DNA sequence: TGTGCCAGCAGCTCCCCCGAGGGTAGGGGCACGAACACTGAAGCTTTCTTT. Residues: CASSSPEGRGTNTEAFF.

The rearrangement links TRBV6-1 to TRBJ2-7; tentative D call: TRBD2 (5 bases). Germline CDR1 MNHNS, CDR2 SASEGT. V gave up 2 bases and J gave up 6 bases, with 17 bases separating them. This CDR3 has 15 amino acids. The chain's CDR3 is CASSEHALREGEQYF. In DNA form, the CDR3 reads TGTGCCAGCAGTGAACACGCCCTCCGGGAAGGCGAGCAGTACTTC.

This clone was seen a handful of times. This rearrangement joins TRBV6-1 to TRBJ1-6; D not certain. CDR1 is MNHNS, CDR2 SASEGT, per germline. The length of the CDR3 is 14 residues. The germline V and J ends were trimmed by 4 bases and 7 bases, with 11 bases remaining between them. CDR3 sequence: CASSVLRVNSPLHF. In nucleotides, the CDR3 is TGTGCCAGCAGTGTTCTAAGGGTGAATTCACCCCTCCACTTT.